The T cell receptor (beta chain) described here comes from a study of blood T cells in healthy people across ages. Through a sample-barcoded 5' primer and a J-beta primer mix, a second PCR was run for roughly 7 to 11 cycles. TCRdb re-called the 5' RACE reads with MiXCR, one entry per CDR3 protein. The data contain approximately 760,000 distinct CDR3 sequences, just under 25% of them singletons. The CDR3 runs to 15 residues. The sample was also linked to a second study, of T cells of mothers and their children. Per that study: A few healthy Caucasian mothers gave samples, and so did their six children. Researchers put all of the extracted RNA into cDNA synthesis, using roughly 1.5 ug per 15 ul.

The chain couples TRBV12-3 or TRBV12-4 to TRBJ2-5; D not resolved. The DNA end lines up better with TRBJ2-7; the J call may be wrong. The sequencing input was blood. The clonotype comes from a boy between 10 and 17 years old in good health. The CDR3, as DNA: TGTGCCAGCAGTTTAGGTTCTGGATCCTACCACGAGCAGTACTTC. It specifies CASSLGSGSYHEQYF.